Many counts were recorded for the clone carrying this T cell receptor beta chain. TCRdb fed the reads into MiXCR, producing one record per CDR3 protein. Among some 440,000 distinct CDR3 sequences listed, approximately 31% were seen once. Trimming took off 6 bases at V and 6 bases at J, with 18 bases between the two ends. The CDR3 runs 16 residues. Germline V gives CDR1 MNHNY, CDR2 SVGAGI (reference sequence). The record originates from a study of T cell repertoires in cytomegalovirus infection. Background on the study: It can be stated that public TCR beta signatures indicated CMV infection as well as a matching HLA type.

The sequenced sample was PBMCs. J is TRBJ1-6 and V is TRBV6-6; D ambiguous. The TCR comes from a human donor in good health (CMV status not recorded). Some clones in this sample may be carry-over from other donors' samples. CDR3: CASSLDGRIGNSPLHF. DNA of the CDR3: TGTGCCAGCAGCCTGGACGGCCGTATCGGTAATTCACCCCTCCACTTT.